This entry lists 12 T cell receptor beta chains sequenced from one sample in a study of chemoradiotherapy in HPV16-positive cancers. Assay: immunoSEQ multiplex PCR; the TCRdb copy retains only in-frame clones and omits some. Of about 2,000 clones listed, under 90% were seen once; the top ten hold more than 7.5%. Here the sequenced sample was tumor tissue, taken from a patient who underwent chemoradiotherapy. These receptors were collected from a human donor with HPV-associated anogenital cancer.

V and J are TRBV4-3 and TRBJ2-1; 10 bases fit TRBD2. V was clipped by 0 bases and J by 4 bases; unmatched bases: 3. Germline CDR1 LGHNA, CDR2 YSLEER. The CDR3 spans 16 residues. The CDR3 bases are TGCGCCAGCAGCCAAGATAGCGGGGGGTCGTACAATGAGCAGTTCTTC. Protein product: CASSQDSGGSYNEQFF.

The gene calls are TRBV7-3 and TRBJ1-1; D ambiguous. The V gene's germline CDR1 is SGHTA and CDR2 FQGTGA. CDR3 length: 14 residues. Trimming cost V 2 bases and J 3 bases, with 10 bases left between them. CDR3 DNA: TGTGCCAGCAGCTTAGAGGGAAGGGACACTGAAGCTTTCTTT. Its translation: CASSLEGRDTEAFF.

The chain recombines TRBV5-1 with TRBJ2-2, with a weak D call TRBD2 (5 bases). The germline CDR1 and CDR2 sequences are SGHRS and YFSETQ. This CDR3 is built from 14 residues. V shed 4 bases and J shed 4 bases, with 11 bases lying between them. The CDR3 sequence is CASSQGSFTGELFF. The CDR3 DNA follows: TGCGCCAGCAGCCAAGGGAGTTTCACCGGGGAGCTGTTTTTT.

The chain recombines TRBV7-6 with TRBJ2-3; 9 positions agree with TRBD2. V trimming: 5 bases; J trimming: 2 bases; junction bases outside the gene matches: 8. The CDR3 is 16 residues long. Germline CDR1 SGHVS, CDR2 FNYEAQ. CDR3 amino acids: CASSPKTSGSTDTQYF. In nucleotides, the CDR3 is TGTGCCAGCAGCCCCAAGACTAGCGGTTCCACAGATACGCAGTATTTT.

V is TRBV28 and J is TRBJ2-7; 7 bases are shared with TRBD2. In germline, CDR1 is MDHEN, CDR2 SYDVKM. The CDR3 extends over 15 amino acids. The junction had 9 bases not matched to a gene; V was cut back by 3 bases and J by 4 bases. The CDR3 region has the DNA TGTGCCAGCAGTTTCGGCGGGAGCTTAGGGTACGAGCAGTACTTC. Protein sequence: CASSFGGSLGYEQYF.

In its sample, this clone was seen a few times. The chain employs TRBV2 and TRBJ2-5; D is unclear. V lost 6 bases and J 3 bases, leaving 11 bases between the germline ends. This CDR3 spans 13 amino acids. Germline assignment: CDR1 SNHLY and CDR2 FYNNEI. The CDR3 DNA follows: TGTGCCAGCAGGTTACTCTTTGAAGAGACCCAGTACTTC. As protein: CASRLLFEETQYF.

On this clone itself: A junction end diverges from the germline sequence, so it may reflect a read error. V gene TRBV28 combines with J gene TRBJ1-2; D might be TRBD1 (5 bases). CDR1 is MDHEN, CDR2 SYDVKM, per germline. This CDR3 region has 12 residues. CDR3 sequence: CACRVGDYGYTF. For the CDR3, the DNA is TGTGCCTGCAGGGTCGGGGACTATGGCTACACCTTC.

This chain uses TRBV2 with TRBJ2-1; D might be TRBD2 (6 bases). The CDR3 extends over 17 amino acids. Per the germline V gene, CDR1 is SNHLY and CDR2 is FYNNEI. Trimming removed 5 bases from V and 4 bases from J, with 21 bases in between. CDR3 amino acids: CASSSPYGGRDYNEQFF. The CDR3 nucleotides read TGTGCCAGCAGTTCCCCATACGGGGGAAGGGATTACAATGAGCAGTTCTTC.

The chain recombines TRBV30 with TRBJ1-6; 9 bases match TRBD1. The CDR3 runs to 13 residues. Looked up from germline, CDR1 is GTSNPN and CDR2 is SVGIG (reference sequence). The trim removed 3 bases at V and 6 bases at J, leaving 0 bases unmatched. The DNA of the CDR3 is TGTGCCTGGAGGGGACAGGGTAATTCACCCCTCCACTTT. Its translation: CAWRGQGNSPLHF.

In its sample, this clone was seen once. The chain combines TRBV29-1 with TRBJ2-6; no reliable D call. Germline V gene data show CDR1 as SQVTM and CDR2 as ANQGSEA. The V gene lost 4 bases and the J gene lost 1 base, with 14 bases spanning the gap. The length of the CDR3 is 16 residues. DNA for the CDR3: TGCAGCGTTGGTCCAACAGCTAGATCTGGGGCCAACGTCCTGACTTTC. It is translated as CSVGPTARSGANVLTF.

The chain combines TRBV7-6 with TRBJ2-3; D gene unclear. This CDR3 contains 12 residues. V lost 3 bases and J lost 3, with 4 bases in between. Germline V gene sequence: CDR1 SGHVS, CDR2 FNYEAQ. CDR3 nucleotides: TGTGCCAGCAGCTTGTTGACAGATACGCAGTATTTT. It translates to CASSLLTDTQYF. The full variable domain, completed using reference TRBV7-6 and TRBJ2-3, is GAGVSQSPRYKVTKRGQDVALRCDPISGHVSLYWYRQALGQGPEFLTYFNYEAQQDKSGLPNDRFSAERPEGSISTLTIQRTEQRDSAMYRCASSLLTDTQYFGPGTRLTVL.

This clone was found once. The J gene is TRBJ2-4, the V gene TRBV11-2; no firm D call. From germline, CDR1 is SGHAT and CDR2 FQNNGV. Trimming stripped 5 bases from V and 0 bases from J, with 17 bases between. CDR3 length: 17 residues. In DNA, the CDR3 is TGTGCCAGCAGCCACGCAGTTGGGGATAGAGCCAAAAACATTCAGTACTTC. As protein: CASSHAVGDRAKNIQYF.